One sample yielded the 27 T cell receptor beta chains listed below, sequenced in a study of blood T cell repertoires in COVID-19. Assay used: immunoSEQ multiplex PCR; TCRdb lists only in-frame clones, some missing. Here the sample spans hundreds of thousands of clones, 87% being singletons. What was sequenced was PBMCs or T cells enriched from blood (not recorded which). All receptors derive from a woman in her 30s with acute COVID-19.

This rearrangement joins TRBV15 to TRBJ2-1; 10 bases agree with TRBD2. This CDR3 has 12 residues. In germline, CDR1 is LNHNV, CDR2 YYDKDF (reference sequence). In DNA, the CDR3 is TGTGCTAGCGGGAGGTCCTACAATGAGCAGTTCTTC. Its translation is CASGRSYNEQFF.

The V call is TRBV29-1, the J call TRBJ2-1, with TRBD2 as a possible D gene (6 bases). CDR1 SQVTM and CDR2 ANQGSEA come from the germline V gene. The CDR3 extends over 14 amino acids. V shed 6 bases and J shed 0 bases, with 12 bases lying between them. CDR3 nucleotides: TGCAGCGTGGCGGCGGGGAGCTCCTACAATGAGCAGTTCTTC. Translating it yields CSVAAGSSYNEQFF.

The gene calls are TRBV7-9 and TRBJ2-7; 12 positions match TRBD1. Germline V gene data show CDR1 as SEHNR and CDR2 as FQNEAQ (reference sequence). The CDR3 extends over 15 amino acids. Germline trimming cut 5 bases from V and 4 bases from J; bases unmatched to any gene: 6. The CDR3 DNA follows: TGTGCCAGCAGCGCACCGGGACAGGGGGCGTACGAGCAGTACTTC. It specifies CASSAPGQGAYEQYF.

This rearrangement joins TRBV7-9 to TRBJ1-5; D is undetermined. The CDR3 consists of 14 residues. V gave up 3 bases and J gave up 3 bases, with 9 bases separating them. Germline V CDR1 and CDR2: SEHNR, FQNEAQ (reference sequence). The CDR3 spells CASSFGGPNQPQHF. The CDR3 DNA sequence: TGTGCCAGCAGCTTTGGAGGGCCCAATCAGCCCCAGCATTTT.

Comments on this clone: The junction departs from the called germline gene at one end, perhaps through a read error. The chain recombines TRBV27 with TRBJ2-5, with 9 bases identical to TRBD2. This CDR3 has 15 amino acids. CDR1 and CDR2 (germline): MNHEY, SMNVEV (reference sequence). CDR3: CASSPSGLAGETRYF. In DNA, the CDR3 is TGTGCCAGCAGCCCATCGGGACTAGCAGGAGAGACCCGGTACTTC.

This clone was picked up a small number of times. The V call is TRBV2, the J call TRBJ1-2; 8 bases align to TRBD1. The CDR3 runs 15 residues. From germline, CDR1 is SNHLY and CDR2 FYNNEI. Trimming took 7 bases from V and 4 from J; bases not matched to a gene: 11. Here the CDR3 DNA reads TGTGCCAGCAACGTTGACAGGGGCGCCGTCTATGGCTACACCTTC. It codes for CASNVDRGAVYGYTF.

This clone came up once. This sequence joins TRBV6-5 and TRBJ2-2; TRBD1 matches at 7 bases. Per the germline V gene, CDR1 is MNHEY and CDR2 is SVGAGI. The CDR3 sequence is 14 residues long. Germline trimming cut 6 bases from V and 5 bases from J; bases unmatched to any gene: 6. The CDR3 nucleotides are TGTGCCAGCAGGGGGGACAGATCGACCGGGGAGCTGTTTTTT. The encoded protein is CASRGDRSTGELFF.

The chain uses TRBV5-6 and TRBJ2-5; TRBD2 matches 10 bases. This CDR3 has 15 residues. CDR1 is SGHDT, CDR2 YYEEEE, per germline. Trimming took 2 bases from V and 3 from J; bases not matched to a gene: 4. This CDR3 reads CASSFLGLAEETQYF. In DNA, the CDR3 is TGTGCCAGCAGCTTCCTAGGACTAGCGGAAGAGACCCAGTACTTC.

The chain uses TRBV12-5 and TRBJ1-3; TRBD1 agrees at 9 bases. V lost 3 bases, J lost 0 bases, and 9 bases stayed unmatched. Germline loops: CDR1 LGHNT, CDR2 FRNRAP. This CDR3 is built from 18 residues. The CDR3 loop reads CASGFDRGGLASGNTIYF. CDR3 in DNA: TGTGCTAGTGGTTTCGACAGGGGGGGGCTGGCCTCTGGAAACACCATATATTTT.

To note about this clone: This specimen includes other DNA sequences encoding the same CDR3. This chain uses TRBV11-3 with TRBJ2-2; D gene unclear. V lost 5 bases and J 3 bases, leaving 4 bases between the germline ends. The germline V gene encodes CDR1 SGHNT and CDR2 YENEEA. The CDR3 extends over 12 amino acids. The CDR3 spells CASSPYTGELFF. As DNA, the CDR3 is TGTGCCAGCAGCCCCTACACCGGGGAGCTGTTTTTT.

DNA for the CDR3: TGCGCCAGCAGCGCCGGCTCAGGGGGCGCAGGTCAGCCCCAGCATTTT. Amino acids: CASSAGSGGAGQPQHF. V usage is TRBV5-1 and J usage is TRBJ1-5, with 8 nucleotides matching TRBD1. The V gene's germline CDR1 is SGHRS and CDR2 YFSETQ. V lost 4 bases to trimming and J lost 6 bases; unmatched junction nucleotides: 12. The CDR3 runs to 16 residues.

The chain links TRBV7-6 to TRBJ2-2; 8 nucleotides match TRBD1. Looked up from germline, CDR1 is SGHVS and CDR2 is FNYEAQ. This CDR3 has 15 amino acids. V dropped 5 bases and J dropped 1; count of bases not matched to a gene: 3. CDR3 region: CASSQGTGNTGELFF. In nucleotides, the CDR3 is TGTGCCAGCAGCCAAGGGACAGGGAACACCGGGGAGCTGTTTTTT.

This clone was observed a handful of times. The chain is built from TRBV7-9 and TRBJ1-1, with D unclear. Germline V CDR1 and CDR2: SEHNR, FQNEAQ (reference sequence). The CDR3 spans 12 residues. Trimming removed 2 bases at V and 1 base at J, with 2 bases between. The CDR3 DNA is TGTGCCAGCAGCTTACAGAACACTGAAGCTTTCTTT. Translating gives CASSLQNTEAFF.

The V gene is TRBV11-2, the J gene TRBJ1-2; the D gene is possibly TRBD1 (6 bases). CDR3 length: 15 amino acids. In germline, CDR1 is SGHAT, CDR2 FQNNGV. With 0 bases removed from V and 3 bases from J, the gap between germline ends came to 11 bases. The CDR3 sequence: CASSLDRGADYGYTF. The CDR3 DNA sequence: TGTGCCAGCAGCTTAGATCGGGGGGCTGACTATGGCTACACCTTC.

The genes are TRBV7-2 and TRBJ1-6; D is perhaps TRBD1 (5 bases). This CDR3 region has 17 residues. V lost 5 bases, J lost 0 bases, and 14 bases lay in between. Germline assignment: CDR1 SGHTA and CDR2 FQGNSA. The CDR3: CASSLWGGNSYNSPLHF. As DNA, the CDR3 is TGTGCCAGCAGCCTGTGGGGCGGAAACTCCTATAATTCACCCCTCCACTTT.

V is TRBV27 and J is TRBJ1-2; TRBD1 matches at 9 bases. Germline loops: CDR1 MNHEY, CDR2 SMNVEV (reference sequence). The ends lost 3 bases at V and 5 bases at J; junction bases unmatched: 4. The CDR3 length is 14 residues. The CDR3 sequence is CASSLGGQGYGYTF. CDR3 DNA sequence: TGTGCCAGCAGTTTGGGGGGACAGGGATATGGCTACACCTTC.

The chain uses TRBV3-1 (or the pseudogene TRBV3-2) and TRBJ2-7; tentative D call: TRBD1 (6 bases). CDR1 is LGHDT and CDR2 is YNNKEL in the germline V gene (reference sequence). The V gene lost 1 base and the J gene lost 1 base, with 11 bases spanning the gap. The CDR3 spans 15 residues. Here the CDR3 reads CASSQVYRASYEQYF. DNA of the CDR3: TGTGCCAGCAGCCAAGTTTACAGGGCGTCCTACGAGCAGTACTTC.

This chain connects TRBV19 to TRBJ1-1; possibly TRBD1 for D (5 bases). The CDR3 is made up of 14 amino acids. Germline assignment: CDR1 LNHDA and CDR2 SQIVND (reference sequence). The V and J ends lost 6 bases and 7 bases respectively, with 18 bases between them. In DNA form, the CDR3 reads TGTGCCAGTAGGGGTGGGGCAGGGCAAATTGAAGCTTTCTTT. Protein: CASRGGAGQIEAFF.

The CDR3 loop is CSVGSASYGYTF. The CDR3 DNA sequence: TGCAGCGTAGGATCAGCGAGCTATGGCTACACCTTC. The V and J genes are TRBV29-1 and TRBJ1-2; D is uncertain. From germline, CDR1 is SQVTM and CDR2 ANQGSEA. This CDR3 comprises 12 residues. Between the trimmed V and J ends, which lost 6 bases and 4 bases, there was a span of 12 bases.

This chain links TRBV5-4 with TRBJ2-2; D not resolved. Trimming took off 2 bases at V and 8 bases at J, with 4 bases between the two ends. The CDR3 loop spans 11 amino acids. Germline loops: CDR1 SGHNT, CDR2 YYREEE (reference sequence). The CDR3 coding sequence is TGTGCCAGCAGCTTCTTTGGGGAGCTGTTTTTT. Its protein is CASSFFGELFF.

The chain couples TRBV5-5 to TRBJ1-2; D may be TRBD1 (6 bases). The germline V gene has CDR1 SGHKS and CDR2 YYEKEE (reference sequence). The CDR3 is 14 amino acids. V was cut by 5 bases and J by 8 bases, with 19 bases left in between. CDR3 in DNA: TGTGCCAGCAGTCTCGATTTGACAGGCCCGGGCTACACCTTC. This translates into CASSLDLTGPGYTF.

The chain carries TRBV5-6 and TRBJ2-1; 8 bases align to TRBD1. J was trimmed by 2 bases and V by 4 bases; bases with no gene match: 17. The CDR3 contains 19 residues. The germline V gene encodes CDR1 SGHDT and CDR2 YYEEEE. CDR3 sequence reads: CASSLELGPRQGPYNEQFF. The CDR3, as DNA: TGTGCCAGCAGCCTGGAGCTTGGGCCGAGACAGGGGCCCTACAATGAGCAGTTCTTC.

This clone was seen a single time. V and J are TRBV5-1 and TRBJ1-2, with D uncertain. V lost 5 bases and J lost 2, with 10 bases in between. Germline lookup yields CDR1 SGHRS and CDR2 YFSETQ. The CDR3 extends over 13 amino acids. The CDR3 protein is CASSSDINYGYTF. DNA of the CDR3: TGCGCCAGCAGTTCCGACATCAACTATGGCTACACCTTC.

The chain joins TRBV19 to TRBJ1-5; D is possibly TRBD1 (5 bases). CDR1 LNHDA and CDR2 SQIVND come from the germline V gene (reference sequence). The CDR3 is made up of 14 amino acids. V was pared by 8 bases and J by 6 bases, with 17 bases between. In DNA form, the CDR3 reads TGTGCCAGTCGGGCGGGGGGTGAGAGTCAGCCCCAGCATTTT. This codes for CASRAGGESQPQHF.

Only one count was recorded for this clone. The genes are TRBV4-3 and TRBJ1-3, with D maybe TRBD1 (5 bases). Germline V gives CDR1 LGHNA, CDR2 YSLEER. V was pared by 0 bases and J by 8 bases, with 20 bases between. The CDR3 has 17 amino acids. The CDR3, as DNA: TGCGCCAGCAGCCAAGACGATGTAGGCAGGGATCGTCACACCATATATTTT. Its protein product is CASSQDDVGRDRHTIYF.

The chain is built from TRBV12-3 or TRBV12-4 and TRBJ2-1; TRBD2 matches 12 bases. This CDR3 contains 13 residues. The junction had 4 bases not matched to a gene; V was cut back by 4 bases and J by 12 bases. For the CDR3, the DNA is TGTGCCAGCAGTTCGACTAGCGGGGGTTTGCAGTTCTTC. This sequence encodes CASSSTSGGLQFF.

This chain connects TRBV10-2 to TRBJ1-5, with D possibly matching TRBD1 (5 bases). The CDR3 is made up of 16 amino acids. Germline-derived CDR1 and CDR2 are WSHSY and SAAADI. The ends were cut back, 4 bases at V and 0 bases at J, with 13 bases in the middle. In nucleotides, the CDR3 is TGCGCCAGCAGTGGGGGCGTTGCTTATAGCAATCAGCCCCAGCATTTT. It is translated as CASSGGVAYSNQPQHF.